The clone carrying this T cell receptor (beta chain) was observed many times. This entry is derived from a study of T-cell reconstitution after alpha-beta-depleted transplantation in children. During its preparation, the TCRbeta library received unique molecular identifiers. MiXCR, run by TCRdb on the PCR reads, gives a single entry per CDR3 protein. The sample yields hundreds of thousands of distinct CDR3 sequences, roughly a tenth seen once. The sample here was PBMCs from the stem cell graft donor, taken from the stem cell graft. The origin of this receptor is a human donor who donated a stem cell graft to a child with acute myeloid leukemia.

The CDR3 region is CASSLEVLQETQYF. Here the CDR3 DNA reads TGTGCCAGCAGCTTAGAAGTCCTCCAAGAGACCCAGTACTTC. The rearrangement uses TRBV11-2 and TRBJ2-5, with D hard to call. Trimming shortened V by 0 bases and J by 1 base, and 6 bases separated the two germline ends. Germline CDR1 and CDR2: SGHAT and FQNNGV. This CDR3 region has 14 residues.